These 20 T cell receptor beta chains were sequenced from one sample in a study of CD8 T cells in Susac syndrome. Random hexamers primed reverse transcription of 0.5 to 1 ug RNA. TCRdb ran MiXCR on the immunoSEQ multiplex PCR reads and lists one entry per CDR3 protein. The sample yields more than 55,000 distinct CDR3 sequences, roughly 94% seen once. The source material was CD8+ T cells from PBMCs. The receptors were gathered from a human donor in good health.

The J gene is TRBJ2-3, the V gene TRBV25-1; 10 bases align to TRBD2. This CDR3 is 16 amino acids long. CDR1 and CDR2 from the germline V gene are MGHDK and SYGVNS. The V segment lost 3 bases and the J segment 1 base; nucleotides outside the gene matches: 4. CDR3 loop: CASSDPLAGGTDTQYF. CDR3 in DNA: TGTGCCAGCAGTGACCCGCTAGCGGGGGGCACAGATACGCAGTATTTT.

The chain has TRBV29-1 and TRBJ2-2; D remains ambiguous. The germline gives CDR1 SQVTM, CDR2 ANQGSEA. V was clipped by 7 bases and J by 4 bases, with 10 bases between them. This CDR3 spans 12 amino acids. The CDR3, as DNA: TGCAGCGCCTACGTGATCACCGGGGAGCTGTTTTTT. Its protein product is CSAYVITGELFF.

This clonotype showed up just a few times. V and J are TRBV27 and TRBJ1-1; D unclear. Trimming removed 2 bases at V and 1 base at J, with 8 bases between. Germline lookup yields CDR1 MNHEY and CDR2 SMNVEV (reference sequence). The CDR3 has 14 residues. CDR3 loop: CASSLLSTNTEAFF. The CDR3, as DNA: TGTGCCAGCAGTTTACTCTCTACGAACACTGAAGCTTTCTTT.

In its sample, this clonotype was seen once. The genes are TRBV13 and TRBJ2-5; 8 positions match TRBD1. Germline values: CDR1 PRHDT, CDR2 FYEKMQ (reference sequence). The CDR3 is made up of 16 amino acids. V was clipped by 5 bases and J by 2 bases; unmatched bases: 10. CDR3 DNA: TGTGCCAGCAGCCCGGACAGGGTTGAGGGGCAAGAGACCCAGTACTTC. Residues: CASSPDRVEGQETQYF.

The CDR3 DNA is TGCGCCAGCAGCTTGGTACGCGCAGGGGGCGGGCATGGCTACACCTTC. Amino acid sequence: CASSLVRAGGGHGYTF. J is TRBJ1-2 and V is TRBV5-1, with TRBD1 matching 8 bases. The length of the CDR3 is 16 residues. CDR1 is SGHRS, CDR2 YFSETQ, per germline. The V and J ends lost 0 bases and 6 bases, in that order; junction bases with no gene match: 10.

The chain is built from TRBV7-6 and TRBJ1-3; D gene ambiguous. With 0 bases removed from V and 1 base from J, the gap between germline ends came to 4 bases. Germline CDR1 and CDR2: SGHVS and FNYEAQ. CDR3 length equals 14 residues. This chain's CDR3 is CASSLAESGNTIYF. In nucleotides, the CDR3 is TGTGCCAGCAGCTTAGCAGAGTCTGGAAACACCATATATTTT. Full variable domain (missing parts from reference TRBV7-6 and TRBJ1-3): GAGVSQSPRYKVTKRGQDVALRCDPISGHVSLYWYRQALGQGPEFLTYFNYEAQQDKSGLPNDRFSAERPEGSISTLTIQRTEQRDSAMYRCASSLAESGNTIYFGEGSWLTVV.

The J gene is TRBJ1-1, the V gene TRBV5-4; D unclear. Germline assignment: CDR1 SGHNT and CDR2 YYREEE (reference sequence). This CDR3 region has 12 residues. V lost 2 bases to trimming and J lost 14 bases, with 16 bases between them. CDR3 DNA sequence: TGTGCCAGCAGCTTCGTTGGTGGCGGGGTATTCTTT. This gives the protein CASSFVGGGVFF.

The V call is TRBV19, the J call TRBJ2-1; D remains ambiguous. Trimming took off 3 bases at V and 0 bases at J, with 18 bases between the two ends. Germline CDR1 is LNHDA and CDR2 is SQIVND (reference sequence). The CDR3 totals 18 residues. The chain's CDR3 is CASSIRTSMASSYNEQFF. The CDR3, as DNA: TGTGCCAGTAGTATCCGGACCTCGATGGCGTCCTCCTACAATGAGCAGTTCTTC.

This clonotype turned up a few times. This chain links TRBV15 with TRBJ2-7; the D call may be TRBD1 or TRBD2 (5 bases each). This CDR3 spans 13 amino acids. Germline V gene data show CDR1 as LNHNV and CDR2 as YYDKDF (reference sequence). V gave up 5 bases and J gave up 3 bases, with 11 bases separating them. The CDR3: CATSDRDGYEQYF. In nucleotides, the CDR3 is TGTGCCACCAGCGACCGGGACGGCTACGAGCAGTACTTC.

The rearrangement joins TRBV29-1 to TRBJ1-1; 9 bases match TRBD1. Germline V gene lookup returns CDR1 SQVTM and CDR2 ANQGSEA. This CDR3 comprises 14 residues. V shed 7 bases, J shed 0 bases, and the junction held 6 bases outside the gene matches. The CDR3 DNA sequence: TGCAGCGCACCCGGGACAGGGATGAACACTGAAGCTTTCTTT. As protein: CSAPGTGMNTEAFF. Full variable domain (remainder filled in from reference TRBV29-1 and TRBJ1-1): SAVISQKPSRDICQRGTSLTIQCQVDSQVTMMFWYRQQPGQSLTLIATANQGSEATYESGFVIDKFPISRPNLTFSTLTVSNMSPEDSSIYLCSAPGTGMNTEAFFGQGTRLTVV.

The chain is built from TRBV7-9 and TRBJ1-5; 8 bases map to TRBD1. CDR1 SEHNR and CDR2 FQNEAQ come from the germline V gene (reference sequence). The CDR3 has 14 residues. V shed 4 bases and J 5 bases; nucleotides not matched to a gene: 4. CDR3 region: CASSSGTGYQPQHF. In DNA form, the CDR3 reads TGTGCCAGCAGCTCCGGGACAGGTTATCAGCCCCAGCATTTT.

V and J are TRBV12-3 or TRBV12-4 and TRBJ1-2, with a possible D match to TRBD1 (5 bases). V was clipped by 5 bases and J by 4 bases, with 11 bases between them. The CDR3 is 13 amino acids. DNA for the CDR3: TGTGCCAGCAGTGGACACCCCCTCTATGGCTACACCTTC. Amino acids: CASSGHPLYGYTF.

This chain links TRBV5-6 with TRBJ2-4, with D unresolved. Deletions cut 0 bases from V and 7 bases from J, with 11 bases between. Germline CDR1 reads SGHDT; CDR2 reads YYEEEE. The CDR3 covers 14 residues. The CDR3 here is CASSLVRMGNIQYF. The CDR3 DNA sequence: TGTGCCAGCAGCTTGGTTAGGATGGGTAACATTCAGTACTTC.

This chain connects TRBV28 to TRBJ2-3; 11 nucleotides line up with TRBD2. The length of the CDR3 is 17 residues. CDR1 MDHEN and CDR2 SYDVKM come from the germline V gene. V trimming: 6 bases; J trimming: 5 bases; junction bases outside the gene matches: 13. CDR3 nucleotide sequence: TGTGCCAGCAGCCATGGGCTAGCGGGGGGACCAGGAGATACGCAGTATTTT. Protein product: CASSHGLAGGPGDTQYF.

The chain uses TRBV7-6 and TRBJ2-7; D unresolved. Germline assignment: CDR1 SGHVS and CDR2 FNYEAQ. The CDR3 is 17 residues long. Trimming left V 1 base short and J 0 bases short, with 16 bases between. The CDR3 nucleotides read TGTGCCAGCAGCTTAGAGCAGGCGGCCCGAGTCTCCTACGAGCAGTACTTC. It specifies CASSLEQAARVSYEQYF. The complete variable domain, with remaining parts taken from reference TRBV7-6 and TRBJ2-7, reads GAGVSQSPRYKVTKRGQDVALRCDPISGHVSLYWYRQALGQGPEFLTYFNYEAQQDKSGLPNDRFSAERPEGSISTLTIQRTEQRDSAMYRCASSLEQAARVSYEQYFGPGTRLTVT.

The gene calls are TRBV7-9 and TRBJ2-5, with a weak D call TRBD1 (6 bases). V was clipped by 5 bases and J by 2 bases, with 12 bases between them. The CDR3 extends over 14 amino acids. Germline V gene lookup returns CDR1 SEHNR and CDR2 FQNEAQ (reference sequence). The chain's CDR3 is CASSRQGQQETQYF. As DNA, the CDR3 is TGTGCCAGCAGCCGTCAGGGGCAACAAGAGACCCAGTACTTC.

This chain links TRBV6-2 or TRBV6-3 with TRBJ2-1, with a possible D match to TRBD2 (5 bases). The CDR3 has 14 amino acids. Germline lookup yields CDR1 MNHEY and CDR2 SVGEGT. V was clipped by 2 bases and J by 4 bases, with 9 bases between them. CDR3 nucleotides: TGTGCCAGCAGTTACAAACGGGAATACAATGAGCAGTTCTTC. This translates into CASSYKREYNEQFF.

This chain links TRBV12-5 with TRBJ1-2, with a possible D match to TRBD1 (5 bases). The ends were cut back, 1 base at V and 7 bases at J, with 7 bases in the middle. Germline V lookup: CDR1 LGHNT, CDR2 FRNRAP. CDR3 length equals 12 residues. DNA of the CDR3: TGTGCTAGTGGTTTGGGGGGCAGTGGCTACACCTTC. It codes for CASGLGGSGYTF.

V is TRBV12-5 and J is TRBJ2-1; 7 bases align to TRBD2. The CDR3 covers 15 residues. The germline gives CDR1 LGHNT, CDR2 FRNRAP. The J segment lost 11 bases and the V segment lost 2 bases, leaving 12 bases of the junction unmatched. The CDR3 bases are TGTGCTAGTGGTTTGCCTTCGGGGACTACTATGCAGCAGTTCTTC. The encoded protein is CASGLPSGTTMQQFF.

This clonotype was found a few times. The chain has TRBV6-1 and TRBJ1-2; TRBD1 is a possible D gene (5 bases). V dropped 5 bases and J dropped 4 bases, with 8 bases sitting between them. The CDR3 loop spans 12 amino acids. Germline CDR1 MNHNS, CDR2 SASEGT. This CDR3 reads CASSQTVYGYTF. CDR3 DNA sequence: TGTGCCAGCAGTCAGACAGTCTATGGCTACACCTTC.